One sample yielded the 21 T cell receptor beta chains listed below, sequenced in a study of cytomegalovirus exposure and HLA in healthy donors. This PCR relied on a set of 60 Vbeta primers and 13 Jbeta primers. Profiled with immunoSEQ multiplex PCR; TCRdb holds only in-frame clones, not every one. The table records tens of thousands of clones, roughly 69% of them present only once. The sequenced material came from PBMCs. These receptors were obtained from a man aged 45-60 years in good health and CMV-seronegative.

CDR3 sequence reads: CASSRGQAGYGYTF. The CDR3, as DNA: TGTGCCAGCAGCAGAGGACAGGCTGGCTATGGCTACACCTTC. This chain links TRBV5-4 with TRBJ1-2; TRBD1 agrees at 7 bases. V was clipped by 4 bases and J by 4 bases; unmatched bases: 7. CDR3 length: 14 residues. Germline assignment: CDR1 SGHNT and CDR2 YYREEE (reference sequence).

V and J are TRBV28 and TRBJ2-7, with 8 positions matching TRBD2. The CDR3 loop spans 14 amino acids. Germline V lookup: CDR1 MDHEN, CDR2 SYDVKM. The V and J ends lost 7 bases and 4 bases, in that order; junction bases with no gene match: 9. This CDR3 is CASTTPGGPYEQYF. CDR3 nucleotide sequence: TGTGCCAGCACCACCCCGGGGGGGCCATACGAGCAGTACTTC. The full variable domain, in which reference TRBV28 and TRBJ2-7 provide the parts outside the CDR3, is DVKVTQSSRYLVKRTGEKVFLECVQDMDHENMFWYRQDPGLGLRLIYFSYDVKMKEKGDIPEGYSVSREKKERFSLILESASTNQTSMYLCASTTPGGPYEQYFGPGTRLTVT.

This chain links TRBV2 with TRBJ2-1, with 9 bases matching TRBD2. The CDR3 consists of 15 residues. Looked up from germline, CDR1 is SNHLY and CDR2 is FYNNEI. Trimming removed 3 bases from V and 8 bases from J; junction bases left unmatched: 8. This chain's CDR3 is CASSEASGVGDEQFF. CDR3 nucleotide sequence: TGTGCCAGCAGTGAGGCTAGCGGGGTAGGCGATGAGCAGTTCTTC. Combining the CDR3 with reference TRBV2 and TRBJ2-1 gives the whole variable domain EPEVTQTPSHQVTQMGQEVILRCVPISNHLYFYWYRQILGQKVEFLVSFYNNEISEKSEIFDDQFSVERPDGSNFTLKIRSTKLEDSAMYFCASSEASGVGDEQFFGPGTRLTVL.

This clone was found a few times. The rearrangement links TRBV27 to TRBJ2-3; TRBD1 might be the D (5 bases). CDR1 is MNHEY and CDR2 is SMNVEV in the germline V gene (reference sequence). CDR3 size: 13 residues. The V end lost 7 bases, the J end lost 5 bases, and 13 bases lay between the germline ends. The CDR3 DNA reads TGTGCCAGCAACGGTCAGGGTAGAGATACGCAGTATTTT. It encodes CASNGQGRDTQYF.

This chain uses TRBV7-2 with TRBJ1-1; tentative D call: TRBD1 (5 bases). This CDR3 is built from 15 residues. V was shortened by 5 bases and J by 4 bases, with 17 bases between the two germline ends. The germline gives CDR1 SGHTA, CDR2 FQGNSA. Here the CDR3 reads CASSGGDRLGTEAFF. CDR3 nucleotides: TGTGCCAGCAGCGGGGGGGACCGGTTGGGCACTGAAGCTTTCTTT.

The chain carries TRBV7-8 and TRBJ1-1; D not resolved. The CDR3 is 15 amino acids. Trimming took off 5 bases at V and 0 bases at J, with 13 bases between the two ends. Germline lookup yields CDR1 SGHVS and CDR2 FQNEAQ. The CDR3 reads CASSASVIMNTEAFF. The CDR3 DNA reads as TGTGCCAGCAGCGCATCAGTAATTATGAACACTGAAGCTTTCTTT.

The chain uses TRBV30 and TRBJ2-7; D call uncertain. Deletions cut 2 bases from V and 2 bases from J, with 10 bases between. This CDR3 has 13 residues. Germline loops: CDR1 GTSNPN, CDR2 SVGIG (reference sequence). CDR3 coding DNA: TGTGCCTGGAGTCACCAGTCCGCCTACGAGCAGTACTTC. It encodes CAWSHQSAYEQYF.

The chain carries TRBV5-1 and TRBJ1-2; TRBD1 matches at 10 bases. CDR3 length: 18 residues. CDR1 SGHRS and CDR2 YFSETQ come from the germline V gene. J gave up 3 bases and V 3 bases, and 14 bases lay outside the gene matches. This CDR3 is CASSSTFRDRGVHYGYTF. The CDR3 DNA follows: TGCGCCAGCAGCTCCACTTTTAGGGACAGGGGAGTACACTATGGCTACACCTTC.

The chain couples TRBV5-1 to TRBJ1-2; 10 positions agree with TRBD1. V lost 7 bases, J lost 6 bases, and 18 bases stayed unmatched. CDR3 length: 17 amino acids. The germline V gene has CDR1 SGHRS and CDR2 YFSETQ. In DNA form, the CDR3 reads TGCGCCAGCTACTTGGGACAGGGGTCACCCTACCTCGATGGCTACACCTTC. Translation: CASYLGQGSPYLDGYTF.

The chain is built from TRBV14 and TRBJ2-1; weak D call: TRBD1 (6 bases). Germline values: CDR1 SGHDN, CDR2 FVKESK. This CDR3 has 16 amino acids. V was shortened by 1 base and J by 8 bases, with 18 bases between the two germline ends. CDR3 DNA sequence: TGTGCCAGCAGCCAAGGAATTGGGACACCGAGGGATGAGCAGTTCTTC. Translated, it gives CASSQGIGTPRDEQFF.

The chain recombines TRBV6-5 with TRBJ1-4; 7 bases fit TRBD1. CDR1 is MNHEY, CDR2 SVGAGI, per germline. After removal of 6 bases from V and 7 bases from J, the junction contained 8 bases not matched to a gene. The CDR3 runs to 14 residues. For the CDR3, the DNA is TGTGCCAGCAGAGCAGGGGGAGGAGGTGAAAAACTGTTTTTT. Translating gives CASRAGGGGEKLFF.

This chain connects TRBV19 to TRBJ1-4, with D maybe TRBD1 (6 bases). Trimming took off 7 bases at V and 5 bases at J, with 17 bases between the two ends. The CDR3 length is 15 residues. CDR1 LNHDA and CDR2 SQIVND come from the germline V gene (reference sequence). The CDR3 reads CASNDGLGGNEKLFF. DNA for the CDR3: TGTGCCAGTAATGACGGTTTAGGGGGAAATGAAAAACTGTTTTTT.

This sequence joins TRBV19 and TRBJ1-4; no firm D call. Trimming stripped 4 bases from V and 0 bases from J, with 15 bases between. CDR3 length equals 17 residues. CDR1 LNHDA and CDR2 SQIVND come from the germline V gene (reference sequence). CDR3 residues: CASSTRRRDATNEKLFF. The CDR3 DNA follows: TGTGCCAGTAGTACACGAAGACGGGATGCAACTAATGAAAAACTGTTTTTT.

The J gene is TRBJ2-5, the V gene TRBV6-5; 7 bases are a match to TRBD1. V lost 2 bases and J lost 0; bases outside the gene matches: 3. Looked up from germline, CDR1 is MNHEY and CDR2 is SVGAGI. The CDR3 sequence is 15 residues long. CDR3 region: CASSYRGGDQETQYF. DNA of the CDR3: TGTGCCAGCAGTTACAGAGGGGGCGACCAAGAGACCCAGTACTTC.

The V and J genes are TRBV7-9 and TRBJ2-1, with D possibly matching TRBD1 (6 bases). CDR1 and CDR2 (germline): SEHNR, FQNEAQ (reference sequence). The CDR3 contains 16 residues. The ends were cut back, 2 bases at V and 0 bases at J, with 11 bases in the middle. The CDR3 sequence: CASSLRQDSSYNEQFF. The CDR3 bases are TGTGCCAGCAGCTTACGACAGGATAGCTCCTACAATGAGCAGTTCTTC.

On this clone itself: The junction shows a germline mismatch at one end, possibly a read error. V is TRBV18 and J is TRBJ2-1; D unclear. Germline V gives CDR1 KGHSH, CDR2 LQKENI. This CDR3 comprises 13 residues. CDR3 region: CANSPNSDNEQFF. The CDR3 coding sequence is TGTGCCAACTCACCAAACTCTGACAATGAGCAGTTCTTC. The full variable domain, in which reference TRBV18 and TRBJ2-1 provide the parts outside the CDR3, is NAGVMQNPRHLVRRRGQEARLRCSPMKGHSHVYWYRQLPEEGLKFMVYLQKENIIDESGMPKERFSAEFPKEGPSILRIQQVVRGDSAAYFCANSPNSDNEQFFGPGTRLTVL.

The chain employs TRBV6-6 and TRBJ2-7, with D perhaps matching TRBD2 (5 bases). The CDR3 contains 13 residues. Looked up from germline, CDR1 is MNHNY and CDR2 is SVGAGI (reference sequence). V lost 1 base, J lost 4 bases, and 8 bases lay in between. The CDR3 coding sequence is TGTGCCAGCAGTTACTATCCGGGGTACGAGCAGTACGTC. Its protein product is CASSYYPGYEQYV.

This clone has more than one count but fewer than ten. V gene TRBV11-3 combines with J gene TRBJ2-2, with D possibly TRBD2 on 5 matching bases. This CDR3 has 16 amino acids. Germline-derived CDR1 and CDR2 are SGHNT and YENEEA. V was shortened by 5 bases and J by 3 bases, with 16 bases between the two germline ends. The CDR3 reads CASSLLGGLYTGELFF. In DNA form, the CDR3 reads TGTGCCAGCAGCCTACTTGGAGGACTGTACACCGGGGAGCTGTTTTTT.

Only a few counts were recorded for this clone. The chain uses TRBV4-2 and TRBJ2-1, with D tentatively TRBD2 (6 bases). The germline gives CDR1 LGHNA, CDR2 YNFKEQ. The CDR3 contains 14 residues. V was clipped by 3 bases and J by 4 bases, with 10 bases between them. The CDR3 loop reads CASSQASVYNEQFF. The CDR3 DNA reads TGTGCCAGCAGCCAGGCTAGCGTATACAATGAGCAGTTCTTC.

The CDR3 DNA reads TGCGCCAGCAGCCCAGCGGGGACCCAGCTCTACGAGCAGTACTTC. It encodes CASSPAGTQLYEQYF. The chain combines TRBV5-1 with TRBJ2-7; TRBD2 aligns across 7 bases. V lost 4 bases to trimming and J lost 3 bases; unmatched junction nucleotides: 10. Germline loops: CDR1 SGHRS, CDR2 YFSETQ. The CDR3 length is 15 residues. Looking up the rest from reference TRBV5-1 and TRBJ2-7 gives the full variable domain: KAGVTQTPRYLIKTRGQQVTLSCSPISGHRSVSWYQQTPGQGLQFLFEYFSETQRNKGNFPGRFSGRQFSNSRSEMNVSTLELGDSALYLCASSPAGTQLYEQYFGPGTRLTVT.

The chain combines TRBV2 with TRBJ2-5; 11 positions agree with TRBD1. This CDR3 region has 17 residues. The trim removed 6 bases at V and 4 bases at J, leaving 13 bases unmatched. Germline V gives CDR1 SNHLY, CDR2 FYNNEI. CDR3 nucleotide sequence: TGTGCCAGCAGCAAAGGCGGGACAGGGGGACTGGGAGAGACCCAGTACTTC. Translating it yields CASSKGGTGGLGETQYF.